A selection of T cell receptor beta chains follows, all from one sample in a study of cytomegalovirus exposure and HLA in healthy donors. Data came from immunoSEQ multiplex PCR; TCRdb stores just in-frame clones and leaves some out. The sample comprises 60,000 to 70,000 clones, roughly 75% of which are singletons, and roughly 4% rests with the top ten. The material sequenced was PBMCs. The receptor source for this set is a woman in her thirties in good health and CMV-seronegative. The CDR3 runs from the conserved cysteine through the conserved F or W. Each record gives: V gene, clone size, D gene, J gene, CDR3 DNA, CDR3 protein. The D gene is left open where the match is weak. Only some rows state a clone size, as once, few, many or a class for expanded clones.

TRBV4-1	.	.	TRBJ1-4	TGCGCCAGCAGCCCACCGTCCAGGTCTGGTGAAAAACTGTTTTTT	CASSPPSRSGEKLFF
TRBV4-3	.	TRBD2	TRBJ2-5	TGCGCCAGCAGCCAAGACGTTGCGGGAGCCCGGGAGACCCAGTACTTC	CASSQDVAGARETQYF
TRBV6-5	.	.	TRBJ1-1	TGTGCCAGCAGTTACTCTCCGGGTTCTGGTACTGAAGCTTTCTTT	CASSYSPGSGTEAFF
TRBV30	.	TRBD1	TRBJ2-7	TGTGCCTGGAGCGCAGGGGACAGTTACTCCTACGAGCAGTACTTC	CAWSAGDSYSYEQYF
TRBV15	.	.	TRBJ2-7	TGTGCCACCAGCAGAGAACAGCTTAACACCTACGAGCAGTACTTC	CATSREQLNTYEQYF
TRBV28	.	.	TRBJ1-5	TGTGCCACCGTTCGAAGGGGAAGCAATCAGCCCCAGCATTTT	CATVRRGSNQPQHF
TRBV10-1	few	.	TRBJ2-1	TGCGCCAGCAGTGAGGTACGGAGTACAGGGCAGTTCTTC	CASSEVRSTGQFF
TRBV9	.	.	TRBJ2-7	TGTGCCAGCAGCCCCCCATTGGCTCTCCACGAGCAGTACTTC	CASSPPLALHEQYF
TRBV4-2	.	TRBD2	TRBJ2-1	TGTGCCAGCAGCCAAGGATTTAGCGGGGGGGCCTTTCTCGCCTACAATGAGCAGTTCTTC	CASSQGFSGGAFLAYNEQFF
TRBV6-4	.	TRBD2	TRBJ2-1	TGTGCCAGCAGTACCACAGCGGGGGGTTACAATGAGCAGTTCTTC	CASSTTAGGYNEQFF
TRBV14	few	TRBD2	TRBJ2-5	TGTGCCAGCAGCCAAATTCCGGGACTAGCGTCGCAAGAGACCCAGTACTTC	CASSQIPGLASQETQYF
TRBV30	.	TRBD2	TRBJ2-1	TGTGCCTGGAGTGTAGGACTAGCGGATTCCTACAATGAGCAGTTCTTC	CAWSVGLADSYNEQFF
TRBV30	.	.	TRBJ2-3	TGTGCCTGGATTGGGCTGCTCACAGATACGCAGTATTTT	CAWIGLLTDTQYF
TRBV6-6	.	.	TRBJ2-4	TGTGCCAGCAGTTACTCGACTCCGCCGTCGCCAGGGAAGTACTTC	CASSYSTPPSPGKYF
TRBV4-1	.	TRBD1	TRBJ2-2	TGCGCCAGCAGCCAAGATACAACAGGGGAGAACACCGGGGAGCTGTTTTTT	CASSQDTTGENTGELFF
TRBV9	.	.	TRBJ1-3	TGTGCCAGCAGCGTAGGGAGGGGAAACACCATATATTTT	CASSVGRGNTIYF
TRBV30	.	TRBD2	TRBJ2-1	TGTGCCTGGAGACCCCTAGCGGGGTCATTCAATGAGCAGTTCTTC	CAWRPLAGSFNEQFF
TRBV18	.	.	TRBJ1-1	TGTGCCAGCTCACCAACAGTGAACACTGAAGCTTTCTTT	CASSPTVNTEAFF
TRBV10-2	few	TRBD1	TRBJ2-7	TGCGCCAGCAGTGAAGACAGGGGTTACGAGCAGTACTTC	CASSEDRGYEQYF
TRBV11-2	.	.	TRBJ1-1	TGTGCCAGCAGCTTAGTACCCGGTCAGGGGAAGGCTGAAGCTTTCTTT	CASSLVPGQGKAEAFF
TRBV7-2	.	.	TRBJ2-5	TGTGCCAGCAGCTCCAACTCAGGGGTGGGGGAGACCCAGTACTTC	CASSSNSGVGETQYF
TRBV6-6	.	TRBD2	TRBJ2-7	TGTGCCAGCAGACCTGATCACGGGGGGTTAACGTACGAGCAGTACTTC	CASRPDHGGLTYEQYF
TRBV28	.	.	TRBJ2-7	TGTGCCAGCAGTTCCCGACCAGGGTACGAGCAGTACTTC	CASSSRPGYEQYF
TRBV30	.	.	TRBJ1-1	TGTGCCTGGAGTAGAGGGACAAATAGTGAAGCTTTCTTT	CAWSRGTNSEAFF
TRBV6-6	.	TRBD1	TRBJ2-7	TGTGCCGGTCGAGGGGGACAGGGCCTGAACGAGCAGTACTTC	CAGRGGQGLNEQYF
TRBV28	.	.	TRBJ1-2	TGTGCCAGCTCAACAGGCGCCCGAAACTATGGCTACACCTTC	CASSTGARNYGYTF
TRBV6-5	.	.	TRBJ1-1	TGTGCCAGCAGTTACCGGAGGGGCCCTGAAGCTTTCTTT	CASSYRRGPEAFF
TRBV5-4	.	.	TRBJ2-7	TGTGCCAGCAGCTTGGCCCTGGGGGGGCCGCTCTACGAGCAGTACTTC	CASSLALGGPLYEQYF
TRBV30	few	TRBD1	TRBJ1-1	TGTGCCTGGAGTTTAGGTGGACAGGGGGAAACTGAAGCTTTCTTT	CAWSLGGQGETEAFF
TRBV6-5	.	.	TRBJ1-2	TGTGCCAGCAGCCCCGACAGCTATGGCTACACCTTC	CASSPDSYGYTF
TRBV7-6	.	.	TRBJ2-1	TGTGCCAGCAGCCAGGGGTCCCTCAATGAGCAGTTCTTC	CASSQGSLNEQFF
TRBV7-9	.	.	TRBJ1-2	TGTGCCAGCAGCTCACCCGGGGGAGGCTATGGCTACACCTTC	CASSSPGGGYGYTF
TRBV27	.	.	TRBJ2-1	TGTGCCAGCAGTTATTCAGGTTCGGACTACAATGAGCAGTTCTTC	CASSYSGSDYNEQFF
TRBV6-5	once	TRBD1	TRBJ1-4	TGTGCCAGCAGTTTGCAGGGGGCGCACGAAAAACTGTTTTTT	CASSLQGAHEKLFF
TRBV27	.	.	TRBJ1-2	TGTGCCAGCAGTTTAGGCGGGCTCGATGGCTACACCTTC	CASSLGGLDGYTF
TRBV5-1	few	.	TRBJ2-1	TGCGCCAGCAGCTTCGTGGGGGCCTACGGCAATGAGCAGTTCTTC	CASSFVGAYGNEQFF
TRBV4-2	.	.	TRBJ2-5	TGTGCCAGCAGCCTAAAGATGACAGGCGGTCAAGAGACCCAGTACTTC	CASSLKMTGGQETQYF
TRBV5-1	.	TRBD1	TRBJ2-7	TGCGCCAGCAGCTCCTGGACAGGGGATAACGAGCAGTACTTC	CASSSWTGDNEQYF
TRBV10-1	.	TRBD2	TRBJ2-1	TGCGCCAGCAGCTTTAGCGGGGCCTACAATGAGCAGTTCTTC	CASSFSGAYNEQFF
TRBV11-2	.	.	TRBJ1-5	TGTGCCAGCAGCTTAAGTAAGGGGGTCAATCAGCCCCAGCATTTT	CASSLSKGVNQPQHF
TRBV6-5	.	.	TRBJ2-7	TGTGCCAGCAGTTCCCAGGTCGGCTACGAGCAGTACTTC	CASSSQVGYEQYF
TRBV4-1	.	.	TRBJ1-5	TGCGCCAGCAGCCAAGATTTAGGCAGGGTTAGGAATCAGCCCCAGCATTTT	CASSQDLGRVRNQPQHF
TRBV4-1	.	.	TRBJ2-1	TGCGCCAGCAGCCAAGATCCAGCGGGCTCCTACAATGAGCAGTTCTTC	CASSQDPAGSYNEQFF
TRBV27	.	TRBD2	TRBJ2-5	TGTGCCAGCAGTTTATCGCGGGGGGAGACCCAGTACTTC	CASSLSRGETQYF
TRBV29-1	.	.	TRBJ1-5	TGCAGCGTTGCTACAGGCAACCATCAGCCCCAGCATTTT	CSVATGNHQPQHF